The sequence of this T cell receptor (beta chain) was determined in a study of T cells in Graves' hyperthyroidism and ophthalmopathy. General observations from the study: Ophthalmopathy was told apart from stable hyperthyroidism by a 13 V-J model. Most clonotypes expanded in the thyroid (above 0.001) were also present in blood.

The V gene lost 2 bases and the J gene lost 6 bases, with 10 bases spanning the gap. This CDR3 region has 12 residues. Germline values: CDR1 SQVTM, CDR2 ANQGSEA. Newly diagnosed hyperthyroidism patients aged 18 to 65 years had disease lasting under 2 months. A patient was excluded if there was uncontrolled infection, other autoimmune disease, pregnancy or lactation. The CDR3 regions of TCR beta were amplified from RNA transcripts. HTBI primers were employed in a first-round RT-PCR of the TCR CDR3. TCRdb recomputed calls from the multiplex PCR reads with MiXCR, one row per CDR3 protein. Here the sample spans 89,000 or so distinct CDR3 sequences, 35% to 45% being singletons. A word on this clonotype: What it recognizes is unknown.

The chain carries TRBV29-1 and TRBJ1-2, with D unresolved. The sample comprised peripheral blood or thyroid tissue (not recorded which). The receptor comes from a woman between 25 and 40 years old with Graves' hyperthyroidism. CDR3 sequence: CSVENRLNGYTF. In nucleotides, the CDR3 is TGCAGCGTTGAAAACAGATTAAATGGCTACACCTTC.